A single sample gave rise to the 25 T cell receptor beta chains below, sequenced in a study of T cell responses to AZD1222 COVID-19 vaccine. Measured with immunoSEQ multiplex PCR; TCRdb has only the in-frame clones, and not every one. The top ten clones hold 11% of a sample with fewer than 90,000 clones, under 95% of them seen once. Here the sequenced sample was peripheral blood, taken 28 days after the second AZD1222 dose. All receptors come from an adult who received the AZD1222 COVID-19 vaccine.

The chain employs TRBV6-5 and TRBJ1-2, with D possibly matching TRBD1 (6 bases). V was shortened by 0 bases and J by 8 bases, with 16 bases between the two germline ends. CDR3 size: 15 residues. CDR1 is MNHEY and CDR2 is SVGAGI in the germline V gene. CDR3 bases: TGTGCCAGCAGTTACTCAGGACAGCACACAGTAGGCTACACCTTC. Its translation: CASSYSGQHTVGYTF.

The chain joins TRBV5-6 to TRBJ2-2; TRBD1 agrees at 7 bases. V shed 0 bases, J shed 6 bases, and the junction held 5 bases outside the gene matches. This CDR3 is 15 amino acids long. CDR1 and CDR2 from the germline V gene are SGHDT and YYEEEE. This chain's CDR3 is CASSLGDRFPGELFF. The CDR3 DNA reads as TGTGCCAGCAGCTTGGGGGACAGATTCCCCGGGGAGCTGTTTTTT.

The CDR3, as DNA: TGTGCCTGGAACCCGCGGGGCTCCTCTGGGGCCAACGTCCTGACTTTC. It specifies CAWNPRGSSGANVLTF. The J gene is TRBJ2-6, the V gene TRBV30; D perhaps matches TRBD2 (6 bases). Germline V gene data show CDR1 as GTSNPN and CDR2 as SVGIG (reference sequence). This CDR3 spans 16 amino acids. V shed 4 bases and J shed 0 bases, with 13 bases lying between them. Variable domain in full (rest from reference TRBV30 and TRBJ2-6): SQTIHQWPATLVQPVGSPLSLECTVEGTSNPNLYWYRQAAGRGLQLLFYSVGIGQISSEVPQNLSASRPQDRQFILSSKKLLLSDSGFYLCAWNPRGSSGANVLTFGAGSRLTVL.

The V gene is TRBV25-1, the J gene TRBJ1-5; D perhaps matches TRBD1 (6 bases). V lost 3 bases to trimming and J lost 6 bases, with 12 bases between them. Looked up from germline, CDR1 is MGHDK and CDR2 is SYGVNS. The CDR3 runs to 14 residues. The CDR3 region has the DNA TGTGCCAGCAGTGAGTGGGGGGGCAGTCAGCCCCAGCATTTT. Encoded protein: CASSEWGGSQPQHF. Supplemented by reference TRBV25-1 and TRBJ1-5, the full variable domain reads EADIYQTPRYLVIGTGKKITLECSQTMGHDKMYWYQQDPGMELHLIHYSYGVNSTEKGDLSSESTVSRIRTEHFPLTLESARPSHTSQYLCASSEWGGSQPQHFGDGTRLSIL.

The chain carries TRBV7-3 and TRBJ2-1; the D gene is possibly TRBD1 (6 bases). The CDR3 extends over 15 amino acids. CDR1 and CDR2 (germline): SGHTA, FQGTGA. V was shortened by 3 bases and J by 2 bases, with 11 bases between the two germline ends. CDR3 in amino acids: CASSFSTGTYNEQFF. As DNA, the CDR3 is TGTGCCAGCAGCTTTTCGACAGGAACCTACAATGAGCAGTTCTTC.

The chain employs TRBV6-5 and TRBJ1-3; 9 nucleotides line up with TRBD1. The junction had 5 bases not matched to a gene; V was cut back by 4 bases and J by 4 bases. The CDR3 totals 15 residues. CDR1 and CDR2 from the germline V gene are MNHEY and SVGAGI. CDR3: CASSFEGQGGNTIYF. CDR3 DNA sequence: TGTGCCAGCAGTTTTGAGGGACAGGGAGGAAACACCATATATTTT.

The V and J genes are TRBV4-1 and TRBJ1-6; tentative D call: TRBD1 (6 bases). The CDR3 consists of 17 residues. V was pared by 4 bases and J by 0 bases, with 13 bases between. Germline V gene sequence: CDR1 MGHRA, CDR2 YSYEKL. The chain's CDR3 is CASSPRTASSYNSPLHF. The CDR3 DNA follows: TGCGCCAGCAGCCCCCGGACAGCCAGCTCCTATAATTCACCCCTCCACTTT.

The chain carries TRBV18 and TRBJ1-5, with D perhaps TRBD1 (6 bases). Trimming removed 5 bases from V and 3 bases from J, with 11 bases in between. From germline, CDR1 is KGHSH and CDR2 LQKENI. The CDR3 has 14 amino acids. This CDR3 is CASSGQGHNQPQHF. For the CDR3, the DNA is TGTGCCAGCTCAGGCCAGGGACACAATCAGCCCCAGCATTTT.

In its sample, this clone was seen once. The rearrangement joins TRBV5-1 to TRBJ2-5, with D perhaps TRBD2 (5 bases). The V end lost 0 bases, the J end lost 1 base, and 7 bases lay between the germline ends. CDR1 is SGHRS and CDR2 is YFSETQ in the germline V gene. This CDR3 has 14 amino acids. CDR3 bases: TGCGCCAGCAGCTTGGGAGGGCTCCAAGAGACCCAGTACTTC. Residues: CASSLGGLQETQYF. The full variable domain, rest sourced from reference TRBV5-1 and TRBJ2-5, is KAGVTQTPRYLIKTRGQQVTLSCSPISGHRSVSWYQQTPGQGLQFLFEYFSETQRNKGNFPGRFSGRQFSNSRSEMNVSTLELGDSALYLCASSLGGLQETQYFGPGTRLLVL.

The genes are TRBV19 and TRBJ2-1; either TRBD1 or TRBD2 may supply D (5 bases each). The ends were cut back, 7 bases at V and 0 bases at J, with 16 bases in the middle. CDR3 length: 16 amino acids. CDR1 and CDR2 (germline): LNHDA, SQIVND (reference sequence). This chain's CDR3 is CASKGDGPRSYNEQFF. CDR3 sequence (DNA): TGTGCCAGTAAAGGGGACGGGCCTCGCTCCTACAATGAGCAGTTCTTC. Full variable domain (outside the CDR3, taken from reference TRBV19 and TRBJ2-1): DGGITQSPKYLFRKEGQNVTLSCEQNLNHDAMYWYRQDPGQGLRLIYYSQIVNDFQKGDIAEGYSVSREKKESFPLTVTSAQKNPTAFYLCASKGDGPRSYNEQFFGPGTRLTVL.

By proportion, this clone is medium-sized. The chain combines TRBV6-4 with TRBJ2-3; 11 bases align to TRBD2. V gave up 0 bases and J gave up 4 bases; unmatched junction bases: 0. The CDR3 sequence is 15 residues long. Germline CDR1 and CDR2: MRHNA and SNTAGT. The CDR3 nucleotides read TGTGCCAGCAGTGACTCTAGCGGGAGGGCAGATACGCAGTATTTT. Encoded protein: CASSDSSGRADTQYF.

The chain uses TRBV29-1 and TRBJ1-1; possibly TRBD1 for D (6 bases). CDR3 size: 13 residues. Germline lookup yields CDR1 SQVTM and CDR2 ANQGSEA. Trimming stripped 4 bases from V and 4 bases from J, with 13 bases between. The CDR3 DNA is TGCAGCGTTGGCCCCCAGGGGTCCACTGAAGCTTTCTTT. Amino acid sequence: CSVGPQGSTEAFF.

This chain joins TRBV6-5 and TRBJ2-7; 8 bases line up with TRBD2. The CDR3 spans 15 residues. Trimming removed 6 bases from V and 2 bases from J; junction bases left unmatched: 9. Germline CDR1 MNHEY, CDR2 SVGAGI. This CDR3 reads CASRVQRELPYEQYF. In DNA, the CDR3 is TGTGCCAGCAGGGTCCAGCGGGAGCTTCCCTACGAGCAGTACTTC.

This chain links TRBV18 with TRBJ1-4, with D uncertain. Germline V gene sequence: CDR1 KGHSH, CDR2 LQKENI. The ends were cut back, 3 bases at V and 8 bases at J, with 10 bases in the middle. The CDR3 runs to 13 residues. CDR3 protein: CASSPDGPEKLFF. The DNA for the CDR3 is TGTGCCAGCTCACCCGACGGACCCGAAAAACTGTTTTTT.

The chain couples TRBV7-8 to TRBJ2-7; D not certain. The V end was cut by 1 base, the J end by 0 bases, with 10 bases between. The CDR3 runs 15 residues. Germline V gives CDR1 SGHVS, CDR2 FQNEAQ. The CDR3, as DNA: TGTGCCAGCAGCTTAGATGGAACAGCCTCCTACGAGCAGTACTTC. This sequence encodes CASSLDGTASYEQYF.

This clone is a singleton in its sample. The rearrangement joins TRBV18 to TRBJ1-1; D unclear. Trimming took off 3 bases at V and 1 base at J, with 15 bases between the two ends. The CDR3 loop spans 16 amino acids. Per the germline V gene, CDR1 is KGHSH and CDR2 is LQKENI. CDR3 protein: CASSPVQVFENTEAFF. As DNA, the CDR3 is TGTGCCAGCTCACCGGTCCAGGTATTTGAGAACACTGAAGCTTTCTTT.

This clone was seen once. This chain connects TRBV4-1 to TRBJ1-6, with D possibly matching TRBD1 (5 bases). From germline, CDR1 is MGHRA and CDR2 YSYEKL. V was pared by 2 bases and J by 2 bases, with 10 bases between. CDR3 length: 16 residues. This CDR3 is CASSQRGGAYNSPLHF. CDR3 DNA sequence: TGCGCCAGCAGCCAACGGGGAGGGGCCTATAATTCACCCCTCCACTTT.

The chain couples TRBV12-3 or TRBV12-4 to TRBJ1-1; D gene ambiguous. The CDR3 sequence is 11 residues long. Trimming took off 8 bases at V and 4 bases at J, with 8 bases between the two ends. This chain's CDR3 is CASVDFTEAFF. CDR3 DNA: TGTGCCAGCGTGGACTTCACTGAAGCTTTCTTT.

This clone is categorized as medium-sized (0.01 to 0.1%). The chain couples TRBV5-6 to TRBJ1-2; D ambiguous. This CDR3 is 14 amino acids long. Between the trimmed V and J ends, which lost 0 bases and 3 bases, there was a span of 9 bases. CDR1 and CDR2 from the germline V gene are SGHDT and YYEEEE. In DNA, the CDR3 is TGTGCCAGCAGCTTGGGGCAGCCCTACTATGGCTACACCTTC. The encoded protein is CASSLGQPYYGYTF.

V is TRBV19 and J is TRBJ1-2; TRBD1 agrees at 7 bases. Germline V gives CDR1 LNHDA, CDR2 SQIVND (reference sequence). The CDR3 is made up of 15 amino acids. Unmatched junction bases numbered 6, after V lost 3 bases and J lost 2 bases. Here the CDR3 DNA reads TGTGCCAGTAGTATCCCCGGACAGGAAAACTATGGCTACACCTTC. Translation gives CASSIPGQENYGYTF.

Here the CDR3 reads CASSVGLGGRYEQYF. DNA of the CDR3: TGTGCCAGCAGCGTAGGATTGGGGGGCCGCTACGAGCAGTACTTC. J is TRBJ2-7 and V is TRBV9; D possibly uses TRBD1 or TRBD2 (6 bases each). The V and J ends lost 0 bases and 3 bases respectively, with 13 bases between them. Germline-derived CDR1 and CDR2 are SGDLS and YYNGEE. The CDR3 is made up of 15 amino acids.

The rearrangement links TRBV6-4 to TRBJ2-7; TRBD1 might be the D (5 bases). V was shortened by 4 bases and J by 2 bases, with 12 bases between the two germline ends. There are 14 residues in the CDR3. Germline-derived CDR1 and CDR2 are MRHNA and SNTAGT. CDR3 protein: CASSVNMDTYEQYF. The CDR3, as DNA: TGTGCCAGCAGTGTGAATATGGACACCTACGAGCAGTACTTC.

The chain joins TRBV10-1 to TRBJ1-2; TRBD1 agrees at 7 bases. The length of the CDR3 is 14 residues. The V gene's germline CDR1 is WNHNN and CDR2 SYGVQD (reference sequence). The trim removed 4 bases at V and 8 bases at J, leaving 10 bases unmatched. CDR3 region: CASSASGQTGGYTF. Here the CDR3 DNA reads TGCGCCAGCAGTGCCTCGGGACAGACGGGCGGCTACACCTTC.

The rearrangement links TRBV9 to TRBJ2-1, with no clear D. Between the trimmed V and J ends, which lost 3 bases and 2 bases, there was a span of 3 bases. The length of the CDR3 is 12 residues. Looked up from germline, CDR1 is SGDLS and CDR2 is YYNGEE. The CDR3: CASSETYNEQFF. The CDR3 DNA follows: TGTGCCAGCAGCGAAACCTACAATGAGCAGTTCTTC.

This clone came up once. The CDR3 reads CASSETLQETQYF. The CDR3 bases are TGCGCCAGCAGTGAGACCCTCCAAGAGACCCAGTACTTC. The rearrangement uses TRBV10-1 and TRBJ2-5; unclear D gene. CDR3 size: 13 residues. Germline lookup yields CDR1 WNHNN and CDR2 SYGVQD (reference sequence). Trimming removed 2 bases from V and 1 base from J, with 5 bases in between.